The rows below give T cell receptor beta chains drawn from one sample of a study of T-cell memory formation after mild COVID-19. MiXCR, run by TCRdb on the 5' RACE reads, gives a single entry per CDR3 protein. The sample yields around 470,000 distinct CDR3 sequences, 20% seen once. Sample: PBMCs or a T cell subset sorted from them (not recorded which). These receptors all stem from an adult woman who had mild COVID-19 (a few samples of this study predate the infection). Cell type and time point are not known. Both conserved end residues are part of each CDR3. The D gene is left open where the match is weak. Clone size is shown for a subset of rows, as once, few, many or a class of expanded clone.

>TRBV10-3|.|.|TRBJ2-7
TGTGCCATCAGTATGGACAGCTACGAGCAGTACTTC
CAISMDSYEQYF
>TRBV9|TRBD2|few|TRBJ2-1
TGTGCCAGCAGCGTAGACCGGACTAGTGTTGGAGACAATGAGCAGTTCTTC
CASSVDRTSVGDNEQFF
>TRBV20-1|.|.|TRBJ2-5
TGCAGGGCCGGTGCGGGGCAACAAGAGACCCAGTACTTC
CRAGAGQQETQYF
>TRBV4-2|.|few|TRBJ1-5
TGTGCCAGCAGCCAAACAGGGTCCAATCAGCCCCAGCATTTT
CASSQTGSNQPQHF
>TRBV5-1|.|.|TRBJ2-6
TGCGCCAGCAGCTTGGAACGGAGCCCCTCTGGGGCCAACGTCCTGACTTTC
CASSLERSPSGANVLTF
>TRBV5-1|.|.|TRBJ2-7
TGCGCCAGCAGCAGCCAACAGGGAGCCGGTTGGGACTTC
CASSSQQGAGWDF
>TRBV27|.|.|TRBJ2-3
TGTGCCAGCAGTTTCGGCAGACTCACAGATACGCAGTATTTT
CASSFGRLTDTQYF
>TRBV29-1|.|.|TRBJ1-2
TGCAGCCCCGGGGTGGCCCTCGAGGGAGGCTACACCTTC
CSPGVALEGGYTF
>TRBV20-1|.|.|TRBJ2-3
TGCATGGTCGAAGCAGATACGCAGTATTTT
CMVEADTQYF
>TRBV20-1|TRBD1|.|TRBJ1-2
TGCAGTGCTAGAGGATCAGGACAGGGCCGCTACACCTTC
CSARGSGQGRYTF
>TRBV10-3|TRBD1|.|TRBJ2-5
TGTGCCATCAGTGAGTCGAAGAGGGGGCGAAAACAAGAGACCCAGTACTTC
CAISESKRGRKQETQYF
>TRBV20-1|.|.|TRBJ2-1
TGCAGTGCTAGAGATCTGTTGGGCGGAGGCCATGAGCAGTTCTTC
CSARDLLGGGHEQFF
>TRBV19|.|.|TRBJ1-4
TGTGCCAGTAATGACAGACCTCAAGGGGAAAAACTGTTTTTT
CASNDRPQGEKLFF
>TRBV20-1|.|.|TRBJ2-3
TGCAGTGCTAGCTCGGTAGTGGCAGATACGCAGTATTTT
CSASSVVADTQYF
>TRBV9|.|.|TRBJ2-6
TGTGCCAGCAGCGGCACCCTTTCTGGGGCCAACGTCCTGACTTTC
CASSGTLSGANVLTF
>TRBV7-9|TRBD1|.|TRBJ2-3
TGTGCCAGCAGCTTAGGGGGACAGCGCACAGATACGCAGTATTTT
CASSLGGQRTDTQYF
>TRBV15|TRBD2|.|TRBJ2-5
TGTGCCACCAGCAGTCGACTAGCGGGGGGACTTGAAGAGACCCAGTACTTC
CATSSRLAGGLEETQYF
>TRBV7-2|TRBD2|.|TRBJ2-3
TGTGCCAGCAGCACGACTAGCGGGAGGAGCACAGATACGCAGTATTTT
CASSTTSGRSTDTQYF
>TRBV7-6|TRBD1|many|TRBJ2-6
TGTGCCACCCGGGACAGGCCCTCTGGGGCCAACGTCCTGACTTTC
CATRDRPSGANVLTF
>TRBV6-1|TRBD1|.|TRBJ2-4
TGTGCCAGCAGTTTAACCCGGACAGGGGGATTGGGAAACATTCAGTACTTC
CASSLTRTGGLGNIQYF
>TRBV23-1|.|.|TRBJ2-3
TGCGCCAGCAGACGGGGGGCCCACTACACAGATACGCAGTATTTT
CASRRGAHYTDTQYF
>TRBV25-1|.|few|TRBJ2-2
TGTGCCAGCAGTGAATCCCCCCCAGGGCCTAAGTCATATCTCACCGGGGAGCTGTTTTTT
CASSESPPGPKSYLTGELFF
>TRBV7-3|TRBD1|few|TRBJ1-2
TGTGCCAGCAGCGTAACTCATCTGGGACAGTTTAGGGGCTACACCTTC
CASSVTHLGQFRGYTF
>TRBV27|TRBD1|few|TRBJ1-1
TGTGCCAGCAGTTTGGACAGGGGGCTTGGTGAAGCTTTCTTT
CASSLDRGLGEAFF
>TRBV4-3|.|few|TRBJ1-3
TGCGCCAGCAGCCAAGATAAGGGGGACGGAAACACCATATATTTT
CASSQDKGDGNTIYF
>TRBV3-1|.|.|TRBJ1-6
TGTGCCAGCAGCCCCCTTCAGAACGCTCGGGCCCTCCACTTT
CASSPLQNARALHF
>TRBV7-9|TRBD1|.|TRBJ1-1
TGTGCCAGCAGCCTGGGACAGGGGGTGACTGAAGCTTTCTTT
CASSLGQGVTEAFF
>TRBV7-2|.|many|TRBJ2-1
TGTGCCAGCAGCTCGGGACACCGGAGCTCCTACAATGAGCAGTTCTTC
CASSSGHRSSYNEQFF
>TRBV15|.|few|TRBJ2-2
TGTGCCACCGGATCGGGAGCAGATGGGGGGGAGCTGTTTTTT
CATGSGADGGELFF
>TRBV12-3/TRBV12-4|.|once|TRBJ1-3
TGTGCCAGCAGTTTAACAAAACAGGGTGGAGGAAACACCATATATTTT
CASSLTKQGGGNTIYF
>TRBV7-8|TRBD2|few|TRBJ2-7
TGTGCCAGCAGCTACCAAGCCTCCGGGACTAGCGGGAGAACCTACGAGCAGTACTTC
CASSYQASGTSGRTYEQYF
>TRBV9|TRBD1|few|TRBJ1-2
TGTGCCTCGGGACAGACGAAATATGGCTACACCTTC
CASGQTKYGYTF
>TRBV16|TRBD2|.|TRBJ2-3
TGTGCCAGCAGCCCCCGGGGGGTTAACACAGATACGCAGTATTTT
CASSPRGVNTDTQYF
>TRBV6-1|.|few|TRBJ1-2
TGTGCCAGCAGTCACCGACAGGTAGAGGGCTACACCTTC
CASSHRQVEGYTF
>TRBV3-1|.|.|TRBJ2-2
TGTGCCAGCAGCCCACGGGGGACCCGAGGGACCGGGGAGCTGTTTTTT
CASSPRGTRGTGELFF
>TRBV29-1|.|few|TRBJ1-1
TGCAGCGTTGAAGTAGGGGTTGGTGCGGGGAACACTGAAGCTTTCTTT
CSVEVGVGAGNTEAFF
>TRBV5-1|.|few|TRBJ2-7
TGCGCCAGCAGCTTGGTTACGTCGGACTACGAGCAGTACTTC
CASSLVTSDYEQYF
>TRBV6-1|.|.|TRBJ2-7
TGTGCCTCAAGGGGGGAGCGAGACGAGCAGTACTTC
CASRGERDEQYF
>TRBV2|.|.|TRBJ2-1
TGTGCCAGCAGTAAAAGGGCGGGCAATGAGCAGTTCTTC
CASSKRAGNEQFF
>TRBV11-3|.|many|TRBJ1-1
TGTGCCAGCAGCTTAAATCAAGGTAACACTGAAGCTTTCTTT
CASSLNQGNTEAFF
>TRBV28|TRBD1|.|TRBJ2-7
TGTGCCAGCAGTTTCCGGACAGGGGCTGGCGAGCAGTACTTC
CASSFRTGAGEQYF
>TRBV6-4|TRBD2|.|TRBJ2-3
TGTGCCAGCAGTGACTCACGACTAGCGGGAGAGTTTGGTTGGGAGGATACGCAGTATTTT
CASSDSRLAGEFGWEDTQYF
>TRBV10-3|.|few|TRBJ2-7
TGTGCCATCAGTGAGTCGAAGACCGTCTCCTACGAGCAGTACTTC
CAISESKTVSYEQYF
>TRBV3-1|TRBD2|.|TRBJ2-1
TGTGCCAGCAGCCGACAAGCGGGGGGCTTAAACAATGAGCAGTTCTTC
CASSRQAGGLNNEQFF
>TRBV12-3/TRBV12-4|.|few|TRBJ1-2
TGTGCCAGCAGTTTGAGGGCGGGGAGCTCCAACTATGGCTACACCTTC
CASSLRAGSSNYGYTF
>TRBV20-1|TRBD2|few|TRBJ2-1
TGCAGTGCTAGCGGTCTAGCGGCGATCTCCTACAATGAGCAGTTCTTC
CSASGLAAISYNEQFF
>TRBV28|.|once|TRBJ2-6
TGTGCCAGCAGTCCGGGCGGGTGGTCGAGTGGGGCCAACGTCCTGACTTTC
CASSPGGWSSGANVLTF
>TRBV20-1|.|.|TRBJ2-7
TGCAGTGCTAGAGATGGGCTGGGGGGGCACTACGAGCAGTACTTC
CSARDGLGGHYEQYF